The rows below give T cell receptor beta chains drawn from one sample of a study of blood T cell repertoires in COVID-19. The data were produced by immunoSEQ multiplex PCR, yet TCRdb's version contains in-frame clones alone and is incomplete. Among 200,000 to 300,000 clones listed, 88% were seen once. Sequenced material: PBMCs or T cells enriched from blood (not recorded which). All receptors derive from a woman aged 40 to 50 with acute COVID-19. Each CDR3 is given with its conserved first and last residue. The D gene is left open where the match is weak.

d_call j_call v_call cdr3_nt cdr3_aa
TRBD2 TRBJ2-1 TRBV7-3 TGTGCCAGCAGCCCAGGGCTAGCGGTAGATGAGCAGTTCTTC CASSPGLAVDEQFF
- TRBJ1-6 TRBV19 TGTGCCAGTAGTACATACCGGAGTGGAGCCTCCACCCTCCACTTT CASSTYRSGASTLHF
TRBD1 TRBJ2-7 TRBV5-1 TGCGCCAGCAGCTTAATGACAGGGGGCCCCTACGAGCAGTACTTC CASSLMTGGPYEQYF
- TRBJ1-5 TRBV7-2 TGTGCCAGCAGCTTTTATACGGATCAGCCCCAGCATTTT CASSFYTDQPQHF
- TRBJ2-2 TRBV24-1 TGTGCCACCAGTGACTCCAGGGTACCCGGGGAGCTGTTTTTT CATSDSRVPGELFF
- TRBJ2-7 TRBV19 TGTGCCAGTAGTATGTTTCAGGGTGCCTACGAGCAGTACTTC CASSMFQGAYEQYF
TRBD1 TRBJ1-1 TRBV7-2 TGTGCCAGCAGCTTATATGGCCAGGGGGTCACTGAAGCTTTCTTT CASSLYGQGVTEAFF
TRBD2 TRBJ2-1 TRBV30 TGTGCCTGGAGTTTGAATAGCGGGGGTTACAATGAGCAGTTCTTC CAWSLNSGGYNEQFF
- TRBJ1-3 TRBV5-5 TGTGCCAGCAGCTTGGGGGGAGCCTCTGGAAACACCATATATTTT CASSLGGASGNTIYF
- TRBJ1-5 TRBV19 TGTGCCAGTACACCAGAGGGGGGGCTCAGTCAGCCCCAGCATTTT CASTPEGGLSQPQHF
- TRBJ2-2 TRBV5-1 TGCGCCAGCAGCCAGGACAACGGGGAGCTGTTTTTT CASSQDNGELFF
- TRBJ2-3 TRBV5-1 TGCGCCAGCAGCTTGGCCGACTCTCCTAGCACAGATACGCAGTATTTT CASSLADSPSTDTQYF